The source of this TCR beta chain is a study of spatial heterogeneity in lung cancer. TCRdb analysed the 5' RACE reads with MiXCR anew, one entry per CDR3 protein. The sample contains around 92,000 distinct CDR3 sequences, about 12% of which appear only once. Germline lookup yields CDR1 SEHNR and CDR2 FQNEAQ (reference sequence). The CDR3 is 13 residues long. V shed 1 base and J shed 4 bases, with 5 bases lying between them. The time point denotes: sample taken at primary tumor resection. In each case, whole RNA from tumor, nontumor lung or frozen PBMC was sequenced unsorted. Sequencing was performed on PBMCs, taken at surgery. The sequence was collected from a male donor with early-stage non-small cell lung cancer. The chain couples TRBV7-9 to TRBJ2-1; no firm D call. CDR3 amino acids: CASSLGWYNEQFF. The CDR3 DNA reads TGTGCCAGCAGCTTAGGCTGGTACAATGAGCAGTTCTTC.